Below, 20 T cell receptor beta chains from the same sample are listed, as sequenced in a study of T-cell reconstitution after alpha-beta-depleted transplantation in children. TCRbeta library construction was performed incorporating unique molecular identifiers. TCRdb ran MiXCR on the PCR reads and lists one entry per CDR3 protein. The sample consists of just under 350,000 distinct CDR3 sequences, roughly 15% of them appearing once. The sequencing used PBMCs, mostly from graft donor cells, collected 360 days after TCRalphabeta/CD19-depleted stem cell transplant. These receptors all come from a male patient between 2 and 10 years old who had a stem cell transplant for acute lymphoblastic leukemia, so the T cells may come from the graft donor.

This clonotype has a handful of counts. The chain is built from TRBV20-1 and TRBJ2-1, with no clear D. The CDR3 length is 16 residues. Germline V lookup: CDR1 DFQATT, CDR2 SNEGSKA (reference sequence). The V and J ends lost 0 bases and 4 bases respectively, with 16 bases between them. CDR3 DNA sequence: TGCAGTGCTAGAGATCGAGAGGCGGCCCCTTACAATGAGCAGTTCTTC. Translating gives CSARDREAAPYNEQFF.

The V and J genes are TRBV19 and TRBJ2-7; D is possibly TRBD2 (5 bases). The CDR3 consists of 16 residues. V dropped 5 bases and J dropped 0 bases, with 17 bases sitting between them. The germline gives CDR1 LNHDA, CDR2 SQIVND (reference sequence). Here the CDR3 reads CASSSRTFLPSYEQYF. CDR3 DNA: TGTGCCAGTAGTTCGCGGACTTTTCTCCCCTCCTACGAGCAGTACTTC.

The V gene is TRBV10-3, the J gene TRBJ1-5, with a weak D call TRBD1 (6 bases). The CDR3 length is 14 residues. Germline-derived CDR1 and CDR2 are ENHRY and SYGVKD. V was shortened by 4 bases and J by 5 bases, with 12 bases between the two germline ends. This CDR3 is CAISGGAGDQPQHF. Written as DNA, the CDR3 is TGTGCCATCAGTGGGGGCGCAGGGGATCAGCCCCAGCATTTT.

In this sample, this clonotype turned up a few times. This rearrangement joins TRBV4-2 to TRBJ2-3; weak D call: TRBD2 (6 bases). The V end was cut by 2 bases, the J end by 8 bases, with 11 bases between. CDR3 length: 13 amino acids. Germline assignment: CDR1 LGHNA and CDR2 YNFKEQ. The CDR3 loop is CASSQTLEGTQYF. The CDR3 bases are TGTGCCAGCAGCCAAACACTGGAGGGTACGCAGTATTTT.

The V and J genes are TRBV9 and TRBJ2-7, with 12 bases aligning to TRBD2. Losses at the gene ends were 4 bases for V and 6 bases for J; bases not matched to a gene: 8. The CDR3 runs 15 residues. Germline V lookup: CDR1 SGDLS, CDR2 YYNGEE. CDR3 residues: CASSPTSGRFSEQYF. The CDR3 DNA follows: TGTGCCAGCAGCCCGACTAGCGGGAGATTCTCCGAGCAGTACTTC.

This chain links TRBV4-1 with TRBJ2-5; no definite D call. This CDR3 is 13 amino acids long. Trimming took 4 bases from V and 1 from J, leaving 7 bases between them. CDR1 is MGHRA, CDR2 YSYEKL, per germline. CDR3 protein: CASSRFSQETQYF. CDR3 DNA: TGCGCCAGCAGCCGTTTTTCCCAAGAGACCCAGTACTTC.

The chain carries TRBV6-2 or TRBV6-3 and TRBJ2-5; tentatively, D is TRBD1 (6 bases). The V gene lost 2 bases and the J gene lost 5 bases, with 18 bases spanning the gap. The CDR3 runs to 16 residues. The germline CDR1 and CDR2 sequences are MNHEY and SVGEGT. The CDR3 loop is CASSYPGQILGETQYF. CDR3 in DNA: TGTGCCAGCAGTTACCCCGGACAGATCCTGGGGGAGACCCAGTACTTC.

The table lists this clonotype with many counts. This chain joins TRBV7-8 and TRBJ2-1, with no clear D. The CDR3 consists of 14 residues. CDR1 SGHVS and CDR2 FQNEAQ come from the germline V gene. Between the trimmed V and J ends, which lost 1 base and 4 bases, there was a span of 8 bases. The CDR3 spells CASSLVQPYNEQFF. The CDR3 DNA follows: TGTGCCAGCAGCTTAGTTCAACCTTACAATGAGCAGTTCTTC.

The J gene is TRBJ1-5, the V gene TRBV15; 12 nucleotides line up with TRBD1. The CDR3 consists of 16 residues. CDR1 and CDR2 (germline): LNHNV, YYDKDF (reference sequence). The V segment lost 3 bases and the J segment 6 bases; nucleotides outside the gene matches: 6. CDR3 sequence: CATSSGTGGVGQPQHF. CDR3 nucleotide sequence: TGTGCCACCAGCAGCGGGACAGGGGGCGTGGGTCAGCCCCAGCATTTT. Looking up the rest from reference TRBV15 and TRBJ1-5 gives the full variable domain: DAMVIQNPRYQVTQFGKPVTLSCSQTLNHNVMYWYQQKSSQAPKLLFHYYDKDFNNEADTPDNFQSRRPNTSFCFLDIRSPGLGDTAMYLCATSSGTGGVGQPQHFGDGTRLSIL.

This clonotype showed up just a few times. The chain recombines TRBV30 with TRBJ1-1, with D unclear. This CDR3 spans 12 amino acids. The V and J ends lost 5 bases and 2 bases respectively, with 9 bases between them. In germline, CDR1 is GTSNPN, CDR2 SVGIG (reference sequence). CDR3: CAWGRINTEAFF. CDR3 in DNA: TGTGCCTGGGGACGGATAAACACTGAAGCTTTCTTT. Full variable domain (rest looked up from reference TRBV30 and TRBJ1-1): SQTIHQWPATLVQPVGSPLSLECTVEGTSNPNLYWYRQAAGRGLQLLFYSVGIGQISSEVPQNLSASRPQDRQFILSSKKLLLSDSGFYLCAWGRINTEAFFGQGTRLTVV.

In DNA form, the CDR3 reads TGTGCCAGCCCTCCGGACTATAGCACCACTAATGAGCAGTTCTTC. Amino acid sequence: CASPPDYSTTNEQFF. The rearrangement uses TRBV6-1 and TRBJ2-1; D possibly corresponds to TRBD2 (6 bases). Looked up from germline, CDR1 is MNHNS and CDR2 is SASEGT. With 8 bases removed from V and 7 bases from J, the gap between germline ends came to 21 bases. The CDR3 length is 15 residues.

As to this clonotype: This could be a read error, since a much larger clone is one nucleotide away. The chain uses TRBV7-8 and TRBJ2-7; 9 bases are shared with TRBD1. In germline, CDR1 is SGHVS, CDR2 FQNEAQ. The CDR3 loop spans 14 amino acids. V shed 4 bases, J shed 4 bases, and the junction held 5 bases outside the gene matches. CDR3 bases: TGTGCCAGCAGCTCAACCGGGACAGGGTACGAGCAGTACTTC. Encoded protein: CASSSTGTGYEQYF.

The chain recombines TRBV4-2 with TRBJ2-7, with TRBD1 as a possible D gene (6 bases). CDR3 length equals 19 residues. Trimming shortened V by 0 bases and J by 0 bases, and 21 bases separated the two germline ends. Germline CDR1 LGHNA, CDR2 YNFKEQ. CDR3 in amino acids: CASSQEGAGLAWSSYEQYF. The CDR3 DNA reads as TGTGCCAGCAGCCAAGAGGGGGCTGGACTCGCTTGGAGCTCCTACGAGCAGTACTTC.

This clonotype was recorded many times. This sequence joins TRBV29-1 and TRBJ2-7, with 8 positions matching TRBD2. This CDR3 has 12 residues. The trim removed 4 bases at V and 3 bases at J, leaving 2 bases unmatched. Germline values: CDR1 SQVTM, CDR2 ANQGSEA. CDR3 sequence: CSVALAGYEQYF. The CDR3 DNA follows: TGCAGCGTTGCGCTAGCGGGCTACGAGCAGTACTTC.

This clonotype was picked up a small number of times. J is TRBJ2-5 and V is TRBV4-2; 8 bases line up with TRBD1. Germline assignment: CDR1 LGHNA and CDR2 YNFKEQ. V was pared by 0 bases and J by 5 bases, with 2 bases of the junction left unmatched. There are 14 residues in the CDR3. The CDR3 loop reads CASSQDGQGETQYF. CDR3 nucleotide sequence: TGTGCCAGCAGCCAAGACGGACAGGGCGAGACCCAGTACTTC.

This clonotype was detected only a few times. The V and J genes are TRBV28 and TRBJ2-7; 7 positions match TRBD2. The junction had 17 bases not matched to a gene; V was cut back by 8 bases and J by 7 bases. Germline assignment: CDR1 MDHEN and CDR2 SYDVKM. The CDR3 runs 15 residues. The CDR3, as DNA: TGTGCCAGCCGACCGTACCTAGCGGCTAGCTCGGAGCAGTACTTC. It translates to CASRPYLAASSEQYF.

About this clonotype: The junction does not match germline at one end; this may be a read error. In DNA form, the CDR3 reads TGCGCCAGCAGCCAAGATGCCAGGGTGACTTACGAGCACTACTTC. It codes for CASSQDARVTYEHYF. V gene TRBV4-3 combines with J gene TRBJ2-7, with a tentative D call TRBD1 (5 bases). The CDR3 is made up of 15 amino acids. The germline gives CDR1 LGHNA, CDR2 YSLEER.

This clonotype was detected many times. V and J are TRBV5-1 and TRBJ2-4; 7 nucleotides match TRBD1. CDR3 length: 13 residues. Germline values: CDR1 SGHRS, CDR2 YFSETQ. The junction had 2 bases not matched to a gene; V was cut back by 0 bases and J by 8 bases. In DNA form, the CDR3 reads TGCGCCAGCAGCTTGGATAGGGGGCACATTCAGTACTTC. Its translation: CASSLDRGHIQYF.

The chain has TRBV4-2 and TRBJ2-5, with TRBD1 as a possible D gene (5 bases). V lost 1 base and J lost 4, with 19 bases in between. Looked up from germline, CDR1 is LGHNA and CDR2 is YNFKEQ. The CDR3 has 17 amino acids. The CDR3 region is CASSQGWGLLGAETQYF. CDR3 sequence (DNA): TGTGCCAGCAGCCAAGGTTGGGGCCTTTTAGGAGCAGAGACCCAGTACTTC.

The V and J genes are TRBV7-2 and TRBJ2-1; D gene unclear. CDR3 length equals 12 residues. Per the germline V gene, CDR1 is SGHTA and CDR2 is FQGNSA. Trimming shortened V by 8 bases and J by 2 bases, and 7 bases separated the two germline ends. DNA for the CDR3: TGTGCCAGCGGGGTGCCCTACAATGAGCAGTTCTTC. It specifies CASGVPYNEQFF.